Presented here are 13 T cell receptor beta chains from one specimen sequenced in a study of identifying expanded T cells in peripheral blood. Generated by immunoSEQ multiplex PCR, the TCRdb table keeps only in-frame clones and is missing some. Among 95,000 to 100,000 clones, approximately 88% were seen once, and the ten largest hold approximately 18%. Sample: blood. Receptors were obtained from a person aged 18 to 69 in good health.

The chain is built from TRBV6-1 and TRBJ1-5, with D hard to call. V was shortened by 5 bases and J by 0 bases, with 5 bases between the two germline ends. The CDR3 consists of 13 residues. Germline V gene sequence: CDR1 MNHNS, CDR2 SASEGT. The chain's CDR3 is CASSTYSNQPQHF. CDR3 sequence (DNA): TGTGCCAGCAGTACGTATAGCAATCAGCCCCAGCATTTT.

This chain uses TRBV19 with TRBJ2-7; D perhaps matches TRBD2 (6 bases). The CDR3 is made up of 15 amino acids. Trimming took 5 bases from V and 4 from J, leaving 18 bases between them. Germline V gives CDR1 LNHDA, CDR2 SQIVND (reference sequence). CDR3 in amino acids: CASSLAGTRSYEQYF. In DNA, the CDR3 is TGTGCCAGTAGTCTCGCGGGGACGCGTTCGTACGAGCAGTACTTC.

J is TRBJ1-2 and V is TRBV7-6, with 8 bases matching TRBD1. This CDR3 has 18 residues. V shed 5 bases and J 3 bases; nucleotides not matched to a gene: 17. CDR1 SGHVS and CDR2 FNYEAQ come from the germline V gene. The CDR3 is CASSDHYRGTSGDYGYTF. DNA for the CDR3: TGTGCCAGCAGCGACCATTACAGGGGGACCTCGGGAGACTATGGCTACACCTTC. Based on the CDR3 plus reference TRBV7-6 and TRBJ1-2, the full variable domain is GAGVSQSPRYKVTKRGQDVALRCDPISGHVSLYWYRQALGQGPEFLTYFNYEAQQDKSGLPNDRFSAERPEGSISTLTIQRTEQRDSAMYRCASSDHYRGTSGDYGYTFGSGTRLTVV.

This clone was seen just once. The chain is built from TRBV7-6 and TRBJ2-1; D gene ambiguous. There are 12 residues in the CDR3. Per the germline V gene, CDR1 is SGHVS and CDR2 is FNYEAQ. Deletions cut 5 bases from V and 8 bases from J, with 10 bases between. CDR3 in amino acids: CASSARADEQFF. The CDR3, as DNA: TGTGCCAGCAGCGCTCGTGCCGATGAGCAGTTCTTC.

This chain connects TRBV10-2 to TRBJ1-5; D not resolved. This CDR3 contains 13 residues. Germline CDR1 and CDR2: WSHSY and SAAADI. V gave up 6 bases and J gave up 2 bases, with 8 bases separating them. This CDR3 reads CASRAAGNQPQHF. The CDR3 coding sequence is TGCGCCAGCAGAGCTGCGGGCAATCAGCCCCAGCATTTT.

This sequence joins TRBV14 and TRBJ2-3; D might be TRBD1 (6 bases). CDR3 length: 12 amino acids. The germline CDR1 and CDR2 sequences are SGHDN and FVKESK. The V end lost 10 bases, the J end lost 2 bases, and 10 bases lay between the germline ends. In nucleotides, the CDR3 is TGTGCCACCAAGGGACACACAGATACGCAGTATTTT. This translates into CATKGHTDTQYF. The entire variable domain, with the rest obtained from reference TRBV14 and TRBJ2-3, is as follows: EAGVTQFPSHSVIEKGQTVTLRCDPISGHDNLYWYRRVMGKEIKFLLHFVKESKQDESGMPNNRFLAERTGGTYSTLKVQPAELEDSGVYFCATKGHTDTQYFGPGTRLTVL.

The V gene is TRBV2, the J gene TRBJ2-5; TRBD1 might be the D (6 bases). Between the trimmed V and J ends, which lost 9 bases and 4 bases, there was a span of 9 bases. CDR1 is SNHLY, CDR2 FYNNEI, per germline. The CDR3 consists of 11 residues. CDR3 loop: CASTGRETQYF. CDR3 in DNA: TGTGCCAGTACAGGGAGAGAGACCCAGTACTTC.

V and J are TRBV5-1 and TRBJ1-2, with D unclear. Germline lookup yields CDR1 SGHRS and CDR2 YFSETQ. V lost 4 bases to trimming and J lost 5 bases, with 15 bases between them. This CDR3 has 14 amino acids. CDR3 protein: CASSPDFTGYGYTF. The DNA of the CDR3 is TGCGCCAGCAGCCCCGACTTCACTGGGTATGGCTACACCTTC.

The chain links TRBV6-6 to TRBJ1-2; 7 positions agree with TRBD1. The trim removed 6 bases at V and 4 bases at J, leaving 5 bases unmatched. The CDR3 length is 13 residues. CDR1 is MNHNY, CDR2 SVGAGI, per germline (reference sequence). The CDR3 protein is CASSQDRTYGYTF. The DNA for the CDR3 is TGTGCCAGCAGCCAGGACAGGACCTATGGCTACACCTTC.

The chain joins TRBV5-5 to TRBJ2-7, with 9 bases that match TRBD1. Germline V gene data show CDR1 as SGHKS and CDR2 as YYEKEE (reference sequence). The CDR3 runs to 15 residues. V lost 3 bases, J lost 1 base, and 5 bases stayed unmatched. CDR3 region: CASSWGTGWSYEQYF. As DNA, the CDR3 is TGTGCCAGCAGCTGGGGGACAGGGTGGTCCTACGAGCAGTACTTC.

This sequence joins TRBV5-1 and TRBJ2-7, with D perhaps matching TRBD2 (5 bases). V lost 3 bases, J lost 1 base, and 11 bases lay in between. CDR1 and CDR2 from the germline V gene are SGHRS and YFSETQ. This CDR3 region has 14 residues. CDR3 sequence: CASSSGLSSYEQYF. In nucleotides, the CDR3 is TGCGCCAGCAGCTCCGGACTGTCGTCCTACGAGCAGTACTTC.

J is TRBJ2-3 and V is TRBV9, with TRBD2 as a possible D gene (5 bases). In germline, CDR1 is SGDLS, CDR2 YYNGEE. This CDR3 has 15 amino acids. V was trimmed by 4 bases and J by 8 bases, leaving 20 bases between them. In DNA form, the CDR3 reads TGTGCCAGCAGCTCCTCGACTCGCCCTGGAGGTACGCAGTATTTT. Translated, it gives CASSSSTRPGGTQYF.

The chain joins TRBV7-2 to TRBJ1-1; 7 bases match TRBD1. This CDR3 has 16 amino acids. Germline lookup yields CDR1 SGHTA and CDR2 FQGNSA. Trimming took 2 bases from V and 5 from J; bases not matched to a gene: 11. CDR3 residues: CASSLRAGTAATEAFF. CDR3 nucleotides: TGTGCCAGCAGCTTACGTGCCGGGACAGCAGCAACTGAAGCTTTCTTT.